This T cell receptor (beta chain) stems from a study of T cells in Graves' hyperthyroidism and ophthalmopathy. The overall study: Peripheral blood was obtained at initial diagnosis, preceding any treatment.

Regions amplified from RNA transcripts were the TCR beta CDR3 regions. Using the HTBI primer set, a first-round RT-PCR was run on the TCR CDR3. MiXCR, run by TCRdb on the multiplex PCR reads, gives a single entry per CDR3 protein. The sample records some 300,000 distinct CDR3 sequences, approximately 16% being singletons. It was considered stable Graves' hyperthyroidism when ophthalmopathy did not progress within 18 months. Exclusion followed for patients with uncontrolled infection, other autoimmune disease, pregnancy or lactation. Study-wide results and caveats: Ophthalmopathy got predicted by the model a median roughly 6.1 months before its onset.

Germline CDR1 SGHNT, CDR2 YENEEA. V lost 5 bases, J lost 3 bases, and 11 bases lay in between. The CDR3 is 14 residues long. This clonotype was found many times. Its antigen remains unidentified. The sequenced material came from blood. The TCR originated in a young man with Graves' hyperthyroidism. The V call is TRBV11-3, the J call TRBJ2-4; D may be TRBD1 or TRBD2 (5 bases each). The CDR3 DNA follows: TGTGCCAGCAGCCCCCGGGACGGCAAAAACATTCAGTACTTC. This codes for CASSPRDGKNIQYF.